The TCR beta chain under discussion was sequenced for a study of prognosis after radiotherapy for stage I lung cancer listed by TCRdb under 2021. Study-wide context: Approximately 20 stage I NSCLC patients were enrolled in Nanjing, China, between April 2018 and January 2019. SBRT was not combined with any concurrent therapy in any patient. On tumor histology, twelve patients had adenocarcinoma and several had squamous cell carcinoma. The cohort was made up of around 13 men and roughly six women, with a median age of approximately 74 years and an age range of roughly 50 to 85 years. All patients were considered medically inoperable, owing to comorbidities in over ten and refusal of surgery in about seven. SBRT was given in 3 to 5 fractions with a biologically effective dose of at least 100 Gy, using image-guided IMRT or VMAT. The study took one blood sample before SBRT and one after SBRT from each of 20 or so patients and sequenced all 38 samples. Peripheral blood TCR beta repertoires were profiled in stage I NSCLC patients before and after stereotactic body radiotherapy, and the study then linked these repertoires to distant failure. Distant metastases were developed by four of the 19 patients after SBRT, at a median of roughly 7 months, whereas no significant progression was observed in the other 15 patients. Over 11 cases involved newly diagnosed primary stage I lung tumors, and roughly 5 involved oligometastatic NSCLC subsequent to surgical resection of the primary tumor. General study outcomes and caveats: The small cohort and short follow-up limited the study, so independent validation of the findings is needed. After SBRT, the number of unique TCR clones decreased (median around 10,000 before versus around 7,000 after; Wilcoxon paired P=0.011). None of the reported P values were adjusted for multiple comparisons. No determination of tumor specificity was made for expanded TCR clones. Differences in TRBV and TRBJ usage frequencies by metastasis status were reportedly observed in two V genes at baseline and in several V and two J genes after SBRT. Post-SBRT Shannon entropy and its change from baseline were lower in patients who developed distant metastases; baseline Shannon entropy was not associated with metastases.

All patients had node-negative disease on CT and PET/CT, and none had a history of other malignancies or had previously received chemotherapy or radiotherapy. At each of two time points, around 6 milliliters of peripheral venous blood were collected into EDTA tubes. Ficoll-Paque Plus density-gradient centrifugation was used to isolate PBMCs. Immediately after collection, samples were stored at -80 degrees C until analysis. The TCR beta CDR3 region was amplified from genomic DNA by two rounds of multiplex PCR. In the first PCR round, primers specific to each TRBV and TRBJ gene were used, and the primer sequences were filed in Chinese patent CN105087789A. Universal primers were used in the second PCR round. The Roche High Pure PCR Template Preparation Kit was used to extract genomic DNA from the frozen PBMCs. Libraries were sequenced paired-end with 151 bp reads on an Illumina HiSeq 3000. On the authors' methods: CutAdapt was used to remove raw reads lacking the multiplex PCR primer sequences. PEAR was used to merge high-quality paired reads into contigs. By aligning each contig to reference sequences, MiXCR assigned the TRB V, D and J gene segments to that contig. CDR3 sequences were clustered by base quality and sequence similarity to remove sequencing errors. Diversity was measured as Shannon entropy normalized by the natural log of productive TCR sequence number. One minus Shannon entropy divided by the natural log of the number of unique clonotypes was used as the definition of clonality. Using the Youden index from ROC curves, the researchers picked the repertoire-metric cut-offs for progression-free survival, and all analyses were carried out in R 3.5.3. The public reads were quality trimmed at Q25 with fastp and then assembled into clones with MiXCR by TCRdb, keeping productive beta chains. Rows merge per CDR3 protein into single entries with the most common DNA and genes. The V and J calls and clone size come from TCRdb's table, not from the authors' own analysis. The sample includes about 31,000 distinct CDR3 sequences, with around 40% observed a single time. Of the sample, 15% to 19% falls within the top ten clones.

On this clonotype: Its antigen is still unknown. Germline is not matched at one junction end, which may reflect a read error.

The CDR3 holds 15 amino acids from the cysteine to the phenylalanine. Only the CDR3 region is kept as DNA, spanning 45 bases read in frame from base 1. As encoded in the germline V gene, CDR1 is MNHNS while CDR2 is SASEGT. The origin of this receptor is a donor over 45 with non-small cell lung cancer. The sequencing here drew on PBMCs, taken before or after stereotactic body radiation therapy (not recorded which). The chain is assembled from TRBV6-1 and TRBJ2-6; the best D guess is TRBD1, with 5 bases matching. The DNA is TGTGCCAGCAGTGAAAGGGGTCTTGGGGTCAACGTCCTGACTTTC. Translated, this is CASSERGLGVNVLTF.